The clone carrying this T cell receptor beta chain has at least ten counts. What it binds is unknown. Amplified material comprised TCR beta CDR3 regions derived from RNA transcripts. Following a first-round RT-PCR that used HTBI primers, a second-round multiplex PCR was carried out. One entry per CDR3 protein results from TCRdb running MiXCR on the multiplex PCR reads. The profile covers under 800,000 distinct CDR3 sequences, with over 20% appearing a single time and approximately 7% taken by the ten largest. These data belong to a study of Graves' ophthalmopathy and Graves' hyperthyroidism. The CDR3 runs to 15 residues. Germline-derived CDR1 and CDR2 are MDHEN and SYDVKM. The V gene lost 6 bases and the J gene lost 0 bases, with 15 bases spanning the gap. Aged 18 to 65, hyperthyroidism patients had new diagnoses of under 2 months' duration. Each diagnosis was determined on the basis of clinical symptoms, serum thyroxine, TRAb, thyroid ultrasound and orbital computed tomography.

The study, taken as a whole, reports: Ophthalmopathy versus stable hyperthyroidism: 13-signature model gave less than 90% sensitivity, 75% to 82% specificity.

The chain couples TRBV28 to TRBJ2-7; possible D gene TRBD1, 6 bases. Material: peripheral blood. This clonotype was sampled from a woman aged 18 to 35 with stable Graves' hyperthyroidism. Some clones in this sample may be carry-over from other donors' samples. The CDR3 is CASRRAGTLSYEQYF. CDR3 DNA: TGTGCCAGCAGGCGAGCCGGGACACTCTCCTACGAGCAGTACTTC.